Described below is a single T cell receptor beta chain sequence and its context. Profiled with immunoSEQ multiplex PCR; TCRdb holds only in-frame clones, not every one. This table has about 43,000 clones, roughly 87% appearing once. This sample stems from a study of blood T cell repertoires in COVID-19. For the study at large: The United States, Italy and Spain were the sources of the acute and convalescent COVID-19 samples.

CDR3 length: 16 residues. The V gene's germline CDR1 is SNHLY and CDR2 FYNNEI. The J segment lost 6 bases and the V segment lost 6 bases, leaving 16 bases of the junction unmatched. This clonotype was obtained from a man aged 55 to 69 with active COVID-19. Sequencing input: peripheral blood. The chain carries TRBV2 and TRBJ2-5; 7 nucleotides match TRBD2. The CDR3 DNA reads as TGTGCCAGCAGCCCCGTTGGTTCGGGAGGTCGAAAGACCCAGTACTTC. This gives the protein CASSPVGSGGRKTQYF. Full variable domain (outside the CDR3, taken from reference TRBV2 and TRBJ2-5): EPEVTQTPSHQVTQMGQEVILRCVPISNHLYFYWYRQILGQKVEFLVSFYNNEISEKSEIFDDQFSVERPDGSNFTLKIRSTKLEDSAMYFCASSPVGSGGRKTQYFGPGTRLLVL.